The 14 T cell receptor beta chains below all came from one sample that was sequenced in a study of OX40 agonist ivuxolimab in advanced cancers. Sequencing used immunoSEQ multiplex PCR; TCRdb keeps in-frame clones, though not all of them. The sample has about 94,000 clones; 80% to 90% are singletons. Sample: CD4+ or CD8+ T cells sorted from blood, taken in a trial of the OX40 agonist ivuxolimab. The receptors originated from an adult with an advanced solid tumor such as melanoma, head and neck, liver or kidney cancer.

This rearrangement joins TRBV19 to TRBJ2-5, with D possibly TRBD2 on 6 matching bases. CDR1 and CDR2 (germline): LNHDA, SQIVND (reference sequence). This CDR3 contains 12 residues. V shed 10 bases and J shed 3 bases, with 12 bases lying between them. The CDR3 protein is CATGTAKETQYF. Here the CDR3 DNA reads TGTGCCACCGGGACTGCCAAAGAGACCCAGTACTTC.

This chain connects TRBV13 to TRBJ1-1; 9 bases are a match to TRBD1. J lost 5 bases, V lost 6 bases, and 7 bases had no gene match. Germline CDR1 PRHDT, CDR2 FYEKMQ (reference sequence). This CDR3 has 14 residues. The CDR3 loop is CASRGYRGPTEAFF. The CDR3 DNA reads as TGTGCCAGCAGGGGCTACAGGGGGCCAACTGAAGCTTTCTTT.

V is TRBV11-2 and J is TRBJ2-1, with TRBD2 identical over 7 bases. The CDR3 sequence is 14 residues long. Trimming removed 5 bases from V and 5 bases from J; junction bases left unmatched: 6. Germline V gene lookup returns CDR1 SGHAT and CDR2 FQNNGV. CDR3 nucleotide sequence: TGTGCCAGCAGCGTTAGCGGGTTTGACAATGAGCAGTTCTTC. This translates into CASSVSGFDNEQFF.

V usage is TRBV7-3 and J usage is TRBJ2-3; 10 nucleotides align to TRBD1. Unmatched junction bases numbered 7, after V lost 5 bases and J lost 5 bases. The germline V gene has CDR1 SGHTA and CDR2 FQGTGA. The CDR3 is made up of 15 amino acids. For the CDR3, the DNA is TGTGCCAGCAGCACGACAGGGGGCTATCTAGATACGCAGTATTTT. Protein product: CASSTTGGYLDTQYF. Together with reference TRBV7-3 and TRBJ2-3, the CDR3 gives the full variable domain: GAGVSQTPSNKVTEKGKYVELRCDPISGHTALYWYRQSLGQGPEFLIYFQGTGAADDSGLPNDRFFAVRPEGSVSTLKIQRTERGDSAVYLCASSTTGGYLDTQYFGPGTRLTVL.

The V and J genes are TRBV10-1 and TRBJ1-3; D ambiguous. The V and J ends lost 3 bases and 0 bases respectively, with 3 bases between them. This CDR3 is built from 13 residues. Looked up from germline, CDR1 is WNHNN and CDR2 is SYGVQD (reference sequence). Here the CDR3 DNA reads TGCGCCAGCAGTGACCCCTCTGGAAACACCATATATTTT. Its protein is CASSDPSGNTIYF.

This clone was counted between two and nine times. The V and J genes are TRBV5-1 and TRBJ2-7; perhaps TRBD2 as D (5 bases). The V and J ends lost 4 bases and 2 bases respectively, with 10 bases between them. Per germline, CDR1 SGHRS and CDR2 YFSETQ. The length of the CDR3 is 13 residues. Here the CDR3 DNA reads TGCGCCAGCAGCCGGGATCATGCCTACGAGCAGTACTTC. Amino acids: CASSRDHAYEQYF. Full variable domain (outside the CDR3, taken from reference TRBV5-1 and TRBJ2-7): KAGVTQTPRYLIKTRGQQVTLSCSPISGHRSVSWYQQTPGQGLQFLFEYFSETQRNKGNFPGRFSGRQFSNSRSEMNVSTLELGDSALYLCASSRDHAYEQYFGPGTRLTVT.

This chain uses TRBV6-5 with TRBJ2-1; the D gene is possibly TRBD2 (6 bases). Trimming left V 2 bases short and J 4 bases short, with 12 bases between. Germline CDR1 MNHEY, CDR2 SVGAGI. The CDR3 sequence is 15 residues long. The CDR3: CASSYATGEYNEQFF. CDR3 in DNA: TGTGCCAGCAGTTACGCAACGGGGGAGTACAATGAGCAGTTCTTC.

The chain links TRBV10-3 to TRBJ1-5; 8 bases line up with TRBD1. With 5 bases clipped from V and 4 bases from J, the junction kept 4 bases outside the gene matches. The CDR3 runs to 14 residues. Germline assignment: CDR1 ENHRY and CDR2 SYGVKD. CDR3 sequence: CAISTQGANQPQHF. The CDR3 coding sequence is TGTGCCATCAGTACCCAGGGGGCAAATCAGCCCCAGCATTTT.

The chain carries TRBV21-1 and TRBJ2-7; TRBD1, the table's D call, lacks a check against the DNA. TRBV21-1 is a listed pseudogene. This CDR3 is 14 amino acids long. This chain's CDR3 is CASSVKARGYEQYF. The DNA of the CDR3 is TGTGCCAGCAGCGTAAAAGCTAGGGGCTACGAGCAGTACTTC.

CDR3 in amino acids: CASSIQSVGPREQFF. The CDR3 bases are TGTGCCAGTAGTATACAATCCGTGGGGCCACGCGAGCAGTTCTTC. The chain combines TRBV19 with TRBJ2-1; TRBD1 is a possible D gene (5 bases). CDR3 size: 15 residues. Germline CDR1 and CDR2: LNHDA and SQIVND (reference sequence). V was shortened by 2 bases and J by 10 bases, with 18 bases between the two germline ends.

The V gene is TRBV23-1, the J gene TRBJ2-7, with 9 bases matching TRBD1. TRBV23-1 falls under the ORF class, with uncertain function. The V gene end was trimmed by 0 bases and the J gene end by 6 bases; junction bases not matched to a gene: 6. CDR3 size: 15 residues. CDR3 sequence (DNA): TGCGCCAGCAGTCAATCAGCGGACAGGGGCCTCGAGCAGTACTTC. It codes for CASSQSADRGLEQYF.

This clone was observed a few times. This rearrangement joins TRBV27 to TRBJ1-1; D remains unclear. Germline CDR1 is MNHEY and CDR2 is SMNVEV (reference sequence). V was trimmed by 5 bases and J by 10 bases, leaving 11 bases between them. The CDR3 has 11 amino acids. CDR3: CASSTRVPAFF. Written as DNA, the CDR3 is TGTGCCAGCAGTACTCGGGTCCCAGCTTTCTTT.

The chain employs TRBV19 and TRBJ2-1, with a weak D call TRBD2 (5 bases). The CDR3 length is 16 residues. With 6 bases removed from V and 0 bases from J, the gap between germline ends came to 15 bases. In germline, CDR1 is LNHDA, CDR2 SQIVND (reference sequence). CDR3 loop: CASSSPSGSSYNEQFF. CDR3 in DNA: TGTGCCAGTAGCAGTCCGTCGGGGAGCTCCTACAATGAGCAGTTCTTC.

The rearrangement links TRBV5-4 to TRBJ1-2; 8 nucleotides match TRBD1. Germline values: CDR1 SGHNT, CDR2 YYREEE (reference sequence). The CDR3 has 14 amino acids. The V and J ends lost 3 bases and 4 bases, in that order; junction bases with no gene match: 5. CDR3 residues: CASSSTTGAYGYTF. The CDR3 coding sequence is TGTGCCAGCAGCTCAACGACAGGGGCCTATGGCTACACCTTC. The full variable domain, rest sourced from reference TRBV5-4 and TRBJ1-2, is ETGVTQSPTHLIKTRGQQVTLRCSSQSGHNTVSWYQQALGQGPQFIFQYYREEENGRGNFPPRFSGLQFPNYSSELNVNALELDDSALYLCASSSTTGAYGYTFGSGTRLTVV.